One T cell receptor beta chain is described in this entry. The source of the sample is a study of blood T cell repertoires in COVID-19. Study context: COVID-19 samples, acute and convalescent, were from the United States, Italy and Spain.

Sequenced by immunoSEQ multiplex PCR; TCRdb stores in-frame clones only, minus some. Among 150,000 or so clones listed, less than 90% were seen once. The sequencing input was peripheral blood. The source is a woman between 65 and 79 years old with acute or convalescent COVID-19.

The DNA for the CDR3 is TGCAGCGTTCGGGGGGACACCCCAAATCAGCCCCAGCATTTT. Translated, it gives CSVRGDTPNQPQHF. V is TRBV29-1 and J is TRBJ1-5; maybe TRBD1 (6 bases). CDR1 is SQVTM and CDR2 is ANQGSEA in the germline V gene. The CDR3 has 14 residues. V gave up 5 bases and J gave up 4 bases, with 15 bases separating them.